Sequencing of this T cell receptor (beta chain) was carried out in a study of blood T cell repertoires in COVID-19. The wider study: Collection of acute and convalescent COVID-19 samples took place in the United States, Italy and Spain. Nucleic acid was either cDNA or gDNA, and it came from T cells, B-cell-depleted T cells, or PBMCs.

Methods used by the authors: Nucleated cell number was recorded as an estimate derived from reference gene primer amplification. TCRdb's table, derived via immunoSEQ multiplex PCR, lists solely in-frame clones and lacks some. V, J and clone size are taken as reported in that table, and D and trimming were inferred from the DNA itself. The sample yields 140,000 to 150,000 clones, about 87% seen once. The CDR3 consists of 14 residues. The V gene's germline CDR1 is SGHKS and CDR2 YYEKEE (reference sequence). V shed 4 bases and J 4 bases; nucleotides not matched to a gene: 7. The sequence was obtained from a woman aged 45-59 years with acute or convalescent COVID-19. The genes are TRBV5-5 and TRBJ1-2; 7 bases map to TRBD1. Sequenced material: peripheral blood. The CDR3 spells CASSPGQTPYGYTF. The CDR3 bases are TGTGCCAGCAGCCCGGGACAGACCCCCTATGGCTACACCTTC.